The subject of this entry is one T cell receptor beta chain. This entry comes from a study of blood T cell repertoires in COVID-19. In the study overall: Sites across the United States, Italy and Spain contributed samples from acute and convalescent COVID-19. PBMCs, B-cell-depleted T cells, or T cells provided the cDNA or gDNA that made up the material.

The method was immunoSEQ multiplex PCR; TCRdb's version includes in-frame clones alone and lacks a portion of them. Of nearly 110,000 clones detected, about two thirds appear once; the ten largest clones hold roughly 0.86%. Sequencing was performed on peripheral blood. The origin of this receptor is a human donor with acute or convalescent COVID-19. The donor label of this sample is uncertain.

CDR3 protein: CASSFRGRGIAFF. The DNA for the CDR3 is TGTGCCAGCAGTTTTCGGGGGCGGGGGATAGCTTTCTTT. J is TRBJ1-1 and V is TRBV12-3 or TRBV12-4; tentatively, D is TRBD1 (6 bases). V was cut by 3 bases and J by 10 bases, with 15 bases left in between. The CDR3 is 13 amino acids.